The 9 T cell receptor beta chains presented below share a single source sample, sequenced in a study of cytomegalovirus exposure and HLA in healthy donors. The PCR used 60 Vbeta and 13 Jbeta primers. Assay: immunoSEQ multiplex PCR; the TCRdb copy retains only in-frame clones and omits some. The table includes 100,000 to 150,000 clones, more than 65% detected once. Source material: PBMCs. All receptors come from a woman in her fifties or sixties in good health and CMV-seropositive.

The CDR3 DNA reads as TGTGCTAGTGAACCGGGACAGGGGTACCACGAGCAGTACTTC. Residues: CASEPGQGYHEQYF. The chain combines TRBV12-5 with TRBJ2-7, with TRBD1 identical over 10 bases. The germline V gene encodes CDR1 LGHNT and CDR2 FRNRAP. V lost 7 bases, J lost 5 bases, and 8 bases stayed unmatched. CDR3 length equals 14 residues.

This clone has just one count. This chain uses TRBV7-2 with TRBJ2-3; a weak D match, TRBD2 (6 bases). Between the trimmed V and J ends, which lost 4 bases and 1 base, there was a span of 9 bases. Per germline, CDR1 SGHTA and CDR2 FQGNSA. The CDR3 is 14 amino acids. The CDR3 sequence is CASSSRRGTDTQYF. DNA of the CDR3: TGTGCCAGCAGCTCCCGGAGGGGCACAGATACGCAGTATTTT. Together with reference TRBV7-2 and TRBJ2-3, the CDR3 gives the full variable domain: GAGVSQSPSNKVTEKGKDVELRCDPISGHTALYWYRQSLGQGLEFLIYFQGNSAPDKSGLPSDRFSAERTGGSVSTLTIQRTQQEDSAVYLCASSSRRGTDTQYFGPGTRLTVL.

This clone was observed a handful of times. A read error may account for a junction end that differs from germline. V and J are TRBV7-9 and TRBJ1-2; D remains ambiguous. The CDR3 loop spans 12 amino acids. Germline lookup yields CDR1 SEHNR and CDR2 FQNEAQ (reference sequence). Here the CDR3 reads CSSSLMGDGYTF. DNA for the CDR3: TGTTCCAGCAGCTTGATGGGAGATGGCTACACCTTC.

The CDR3 protein is CASHEEGWGEQYF. CDR3 coding DNA: TGCGCCAGTCACGAGGAGGGGTGGGGCGAGCAGTACTTC. V is TRBV5-1 and J is TRBJ2-7, with a tentative D call TRBD2 (6 bases). The CDR3 consists of 13 residues. Trimming shortened V by 8 bases and J by 6 bases, and 18 bases separated the two germline ends. Germline CDR1 and CDR2: SGHRS and YFSETQ.

CDR3 DNA: TGTGCCAGCAGTTTTGGGACTAGCGGGTACACAGATACGCAGTATTTT. It encodes CASSFGTSGYTDTQYF. This rearrangement joins TRBV7-9 to TRBJ2-3; 12 bases fit TRBD2. The length of the CDR3 is 16 residues. In germline, CDR1 is SEHNR, CDR2 FQNEAQ (reference sequence). V shed 6 bases and J 2 bases; nucleotides not matched to a gene: 6. The full variable domain, with the rest looked up from reference TRBV7-9 and TRBJ2-3, is DTGVSQNPRHKITKRGQNVTFRCDPISEHNRLYWYRQTLGQGPEFLTYFQNEAQLEKSRLLSDRFSAERPKGSFSTLEIQRTEQGDSAMYLCASSFGTSGYTDTQYFGPGTRLTVL.

The chain combines TRBV19 with TRBJ2-2; 10 bases line up with TRBD2. The CDR3 length is 15 residues. The J segment lost 4 bases and the V segment lost 6 bases, leaving 5 bases of the junction unmatched. Germline V gene sequence: CDR1 LNHDA, CDR2 SQIVND (reference sequence). CDR3 residues: CASRTAGGLTGELFF. CDR3 sequence (DNA): TGTGCCAGTAGAACAGCGGGGGGGCTCACCGGGGAGCTGTTTTTT. Full variable domain (outside the CDR3, taken from reference TRBV19 and TRBJ2-2): DGGITQSPKYLFRKEGQNVTLSCEQNLNHDAMYWYRQDPGQGLRLIYYSQIVNDFQKGDIAEGYSVSREKKESFPLTVTSAQKNPTAFYLCASRTAGGLTGELFFGEGSRLTVL.

The chain is built from TRBV29-1 and TRBJ2-1; D not resolved. The germline gives CDR1 SQVTM, CDR2 ANQGSEA. The CDR3 extends over 14 amino acids. Trimming pared 3 bases from V and 6 bases from J, leaving 15 bases between. The DNA of the CDR3 is TGCAGCGTTGACGGTAAGACTGCGCGCAATGAGCAGTTCTTC. Its protein is CSVDGKTARNEQFF.

The chain employs TRBV6-5 and TRBJ2-5; possibly TRBD1 for D (6 bases). Germline V CDR1 and CDR2: MNHEY, SVGAGI. Trimming pared 0 bases from V and 5 bases from J, leaving 10 bases between. This CDR3 has 14 amino acids. CDR3 bases: TGTGCCAGCAGTTACTCGCAGGGGTGGGAGACCCAGTACTTC. It yields the protein CASSYSQGWETQYF.

J is TRBJ1-5 and V is TRBV12-2; the table's D gene call, TRBD1, was not cross checked with the DNA. TRBV12-2 is marked as a pseudogene. The length of the CDR3 is 18 residues. The CDR3 sequence is CASRLAVWWGTRNQPQHF. The CDR3, as DNA: TGTGCAAGTCGCTTAGCGGTGTGGTGGGGCACCCGCAATCAGCCCCAGCATTTT.